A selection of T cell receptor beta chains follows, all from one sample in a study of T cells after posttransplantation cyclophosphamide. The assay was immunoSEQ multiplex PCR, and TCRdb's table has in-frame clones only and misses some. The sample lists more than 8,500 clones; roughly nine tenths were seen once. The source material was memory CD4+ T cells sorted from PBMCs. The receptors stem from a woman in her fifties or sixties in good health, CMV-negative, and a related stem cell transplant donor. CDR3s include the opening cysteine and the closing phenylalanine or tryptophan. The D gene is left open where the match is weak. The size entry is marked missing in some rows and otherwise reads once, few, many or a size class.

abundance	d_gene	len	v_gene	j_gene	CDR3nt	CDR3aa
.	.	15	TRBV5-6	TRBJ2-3	TGTGCCAGCAGCGGGGGGGCAGGGGTTACAGATACGCAGTATTTT	CASSGGAGVTDTQYF
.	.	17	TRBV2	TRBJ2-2	TGTGCCAGCAGTGACGATGGGGTAGCGGATTACACCGGGGAGCTGTTTTTT	CASSDDGVADYTGELFF
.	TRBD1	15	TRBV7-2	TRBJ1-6	TGTGCCAGCAGCTTAGATAACAGGGGAAATTCACCCCTCCACTTT	CASSLDNRGNSPLHF
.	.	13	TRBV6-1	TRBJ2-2	TGTGCCAGCAGTGAAACAAGTATCGGGGAGCTGTTTTTT	CASSETSIGELFF
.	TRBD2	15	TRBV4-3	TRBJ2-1	TGCGCCAGCAGCCGCGCTAGCGGACCGGGGGATGAGCAGTTCTTC	CASSRASGPGDEQFF
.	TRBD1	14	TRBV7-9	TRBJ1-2	TGTGCCAGCAGCGCTACGACAGGGGTCTATGGCTACACCTTC	CASSATTGVYGYTF
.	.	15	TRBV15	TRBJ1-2	TGTGCCACCAGCAGAGGGGTTGGACAATACTATGGCTACACCTTC	CATSRGVGQYYGYTF
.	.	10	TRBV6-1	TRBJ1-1	TGTGCCAGCCAATACACTGAAGCTTTCTTT	CASQYTEAFF
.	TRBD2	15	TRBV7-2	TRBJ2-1	TGTGCCAGCAGCCCCGGGACTAGCGTCGCTAATGAGCAGTTCTTC	CASSPGTSVANEQFF
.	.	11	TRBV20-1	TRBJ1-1	TGCAGTGCCCCTCGTGGAGGATCAGCTTTCTTT	CSAPRGGSAFF
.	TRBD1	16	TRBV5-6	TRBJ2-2	TGTGCCAGCAGCCTGGACAGGGGGCGATACACCGGGGAGCTGTTTTTT	CASSLDRGRYTGELFF
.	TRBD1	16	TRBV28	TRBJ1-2	TGTGCCAGCAGACCCCGGGACAGGGGGCGGACCTATGGCTACACCTTC	CASRPRDRGRTYGYTF
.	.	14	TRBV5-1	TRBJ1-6	TGCGCCAGCAGCTCGGGACTCACCAATTCACCCCTCCACTTT	CASSSGLTNSPLHF
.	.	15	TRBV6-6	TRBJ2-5	TGTGCCAGCAGTTACCCTACAGGGCAGGGAGAGACCCAGTACTTC	CASSYPTGQGETQYF
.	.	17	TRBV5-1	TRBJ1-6	TGCGCCAGCAGCTTGACAGGTTCCAGCTCCTATAATTCCCCCCTCCACTTT	CASSLTGSSSYNSPLHF
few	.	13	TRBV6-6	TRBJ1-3	TGTGCTGCGCGAGGTAGCTCTGGAAACACCATATATTTT	CAARGSSGNTIYF
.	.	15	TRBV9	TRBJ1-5	TGTGCCAGCAGCCCCCATGGGGGGGGCAATCAGCCCCAGCATTTT	CASSPHGGGNQPQHF
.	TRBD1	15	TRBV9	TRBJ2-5	TGTGCCAGCAGCCTACGACAGGGCGTACAAGAGACCCAGTACTTC	CASSLRQGVQETQYF
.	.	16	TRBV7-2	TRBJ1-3	TGTGCCAGCAGCCCCTATGGGGGGGGCCCCGGAAACACCATATATTTT	CASSPYGGGPGNTIYF
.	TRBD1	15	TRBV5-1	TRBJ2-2	TGCGCCAGCAGCTCCACCGGACAGGGTGGCGCGGAGCTGTTTTTT	CASSSTGQGGAELFF
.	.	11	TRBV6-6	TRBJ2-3	TGTGCCAGCAGTCCCCTAGGTACGCAGTATTTT	CASSPLGTQYF
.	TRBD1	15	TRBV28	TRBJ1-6	TGTGCCAGCAGTTTATCGGGGACAGGCTATTCACCCCTCCACTTT	CASSLSGTGYSPLHF
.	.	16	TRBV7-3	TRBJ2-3	TGTGCCAGCAGCCAGAGGGGGCGGGGACCCACAGATACGCAGTATTTT	CASSQRGRGPTDTQYF
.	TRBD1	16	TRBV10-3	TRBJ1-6	TGTGCCATCAGTGAGGAGACAGGGGCTCGTAATTCCCCCCTCCACTTT	CAISEETGARNSPLHF
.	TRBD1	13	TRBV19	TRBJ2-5	TGTGCCAGTTCGGGACAGGTAACGGAGACCCAGTACTTC	CASSGQVTETQYF
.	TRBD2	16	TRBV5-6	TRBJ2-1	TGTGCCAGCAGCCTCCTCTGGGCGGGGGACCACAATGAGCAGTTCTTC	CASSLLWAGDHNEQFF
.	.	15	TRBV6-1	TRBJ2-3	TGTGCCAGCAGAGATGTCGCGGGGGCCGCGGATACGCAGTATTTT	CASRDVAGAADTQYF
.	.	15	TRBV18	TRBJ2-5	TGTGCCAGCTCACGCGCGGGCATTACACAAGAGACCCAGTACTTC	CASSRAGITQETQYF
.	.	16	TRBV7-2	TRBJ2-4	TGTGCCAGCAGCCGCTTAAGAGGGCCAACCAAAAACATTCAGTACTTC	CASSRLRGPTKNIQYF
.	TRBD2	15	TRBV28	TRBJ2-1	TGTGCCAGCAGTTCTCTAGCGGGTCGGGGCGCTGAGCAGTTCTTC	CASSSLAGRGAEQFF
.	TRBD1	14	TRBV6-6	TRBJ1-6	TGTGCCAGCAACAGACAGGGGATCGGATCCCCCCTCCACTTT	CASNRQGIGSPLHF
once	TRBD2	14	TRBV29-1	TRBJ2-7	TGCAGCGTGGCGGGACTAGCGGGAGTCGGCGAGCAGTACTTC	CSVAGLAGVGEQYF
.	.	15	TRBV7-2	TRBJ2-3	TGTGCCAGCAGCTCCCAGGGGGGCGGGACAGATACGCAGTATTTT	CASSSQGGGTDTQYF
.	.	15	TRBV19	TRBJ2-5	TGTGCCAGTAGTATTCGAACAGGGTTTTGGGAGACCCAGTACTTC	CASSIRTGFWETQYF
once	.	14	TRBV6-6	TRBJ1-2	TGTGCCAGCAGTTACTCTAGGACAGTCGAAATCTACACCTTC	CASSYSRTVEIYTF
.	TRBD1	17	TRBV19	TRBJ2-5	TGTGCCAGTAGTAGACCCAACCGACAGGGTTCTCCAGAGACCCAGTACTTC	CASSRPNRQGSPETQYF
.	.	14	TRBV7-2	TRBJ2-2	TGTGCCAGCAGCTTACCAGGGATGGCCGGGGAGCTGTTTTTT	CASSLPGMAGELFF
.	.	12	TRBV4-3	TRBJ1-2	TGCGCCAGCAGCCTTTCGGGGTATGGCTACACCTTC	CASSLSGYGYTF
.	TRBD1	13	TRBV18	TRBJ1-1	TGTGCCAGCTCAGGGACAGGTGGTACTGAAGCTTTCTTT	CASSGTGGTEAFF
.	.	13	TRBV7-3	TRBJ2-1	TGTGCCAGCAGCCTGAGACAGGGAGGTGAGCAGTTCTTC	CASSLRQGGEQFF
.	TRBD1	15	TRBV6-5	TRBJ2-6	TGTGCCAGCAAGCTGACAGGGGCTGGGGCCAACGTCCTGACTTTC	CASKLTGAGANVLTF
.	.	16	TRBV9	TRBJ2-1	TGTGCCAGCAGCGTTCGAGCGGCAAGCTCCTACAATGAGCAGTTCTTC	CASSVRAASSYNEQFF
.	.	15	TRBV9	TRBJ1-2	TGTGCCAGCAGCGTAGGAACAGGGCGATCCGTGGGCTACACCTTT	CASSVGTGRSVGYTF
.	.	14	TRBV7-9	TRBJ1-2	TGTGCCAGCAGCTTATCGGCGGCTAACTATGGCTACACCTTC	CASSLSAANYGYTF